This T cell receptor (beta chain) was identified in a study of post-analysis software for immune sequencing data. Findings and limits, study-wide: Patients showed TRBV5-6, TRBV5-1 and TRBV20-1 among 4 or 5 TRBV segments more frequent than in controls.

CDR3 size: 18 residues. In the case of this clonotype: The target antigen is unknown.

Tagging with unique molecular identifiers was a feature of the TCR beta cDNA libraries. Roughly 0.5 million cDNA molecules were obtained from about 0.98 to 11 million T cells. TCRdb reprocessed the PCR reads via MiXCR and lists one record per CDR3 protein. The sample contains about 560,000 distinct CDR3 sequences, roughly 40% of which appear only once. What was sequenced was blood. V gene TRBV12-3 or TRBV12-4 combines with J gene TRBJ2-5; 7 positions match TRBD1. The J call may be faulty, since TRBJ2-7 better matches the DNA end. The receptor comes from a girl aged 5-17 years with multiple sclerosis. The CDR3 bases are TGTGCCAGCAGTTCCCCTGTCGAGCCGGGACAGTCGGTCTACGAGCAGTACTTC. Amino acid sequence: CASSSPVEPGQSVYEQYF.